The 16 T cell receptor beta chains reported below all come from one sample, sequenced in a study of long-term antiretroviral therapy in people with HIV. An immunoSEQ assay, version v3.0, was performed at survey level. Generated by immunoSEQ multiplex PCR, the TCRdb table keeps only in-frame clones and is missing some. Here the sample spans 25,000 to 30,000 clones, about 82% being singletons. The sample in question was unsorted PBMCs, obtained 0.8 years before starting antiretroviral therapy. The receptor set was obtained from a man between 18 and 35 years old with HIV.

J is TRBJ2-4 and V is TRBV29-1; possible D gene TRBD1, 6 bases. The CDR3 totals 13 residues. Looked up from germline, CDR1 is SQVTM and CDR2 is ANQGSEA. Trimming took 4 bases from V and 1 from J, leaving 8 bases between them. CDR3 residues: CSVGGRAKNIQYF. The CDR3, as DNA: TGCAGCGTTGGGGGGCGCGCCAAAAACATTCAGTACTTC. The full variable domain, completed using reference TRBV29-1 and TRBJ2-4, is SAVISQKPSRDICQRGTSLTIQCQVDSQVTMMFWYRQQPGQSLTLIATANQGSEATYESGFVIDKFPISRPNLTFSTLTVSNMSPEDSSIYLCSVGGRAKNIQYFGAGTRLSVL.

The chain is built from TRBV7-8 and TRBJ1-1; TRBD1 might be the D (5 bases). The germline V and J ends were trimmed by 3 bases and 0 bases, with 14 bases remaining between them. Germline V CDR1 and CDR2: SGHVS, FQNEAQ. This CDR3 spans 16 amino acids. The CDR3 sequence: CASSFVTGTLNTEAFF. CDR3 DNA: TGTGCCAGCAGCTTCGTAACCGGGACCCTGAACACTGAAGCTTTCTTT.

This chain's CDR3 is CASATGGHNEQFF. For the CDR3, the DNA is TGCGCCAGCGCCACCGGGGGCCACAATGAGCAGTTCTTC. The chain carries TRBV5-1 and TRBJ2-1; either TRBD1 or TRBD2 may supply D (6 bases each). The germline CDR1 and CDR2 sequences are SGHRS and YFSETQ. V lost 7 bases and J 5 bases, leaving 13 bases between the germline ends. The CDR3 sequence is 13 residues long.

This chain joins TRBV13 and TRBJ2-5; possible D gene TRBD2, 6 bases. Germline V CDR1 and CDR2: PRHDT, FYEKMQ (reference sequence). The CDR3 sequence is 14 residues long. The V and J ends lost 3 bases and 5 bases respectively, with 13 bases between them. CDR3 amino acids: CASSLGGLWETQYF. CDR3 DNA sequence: TGTGCCAGCAGCTTGGGCGGACTATGGGAGACCCAGTACTTC.

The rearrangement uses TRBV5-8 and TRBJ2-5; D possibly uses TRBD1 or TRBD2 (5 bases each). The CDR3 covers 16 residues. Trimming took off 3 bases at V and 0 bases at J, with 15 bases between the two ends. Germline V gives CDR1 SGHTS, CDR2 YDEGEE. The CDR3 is CASSWPGRKDQETQYF. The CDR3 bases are TGTGCCAGCAGCTGGCCGGGACGGAAGGACCAAGAGACCCAGTACTTC.

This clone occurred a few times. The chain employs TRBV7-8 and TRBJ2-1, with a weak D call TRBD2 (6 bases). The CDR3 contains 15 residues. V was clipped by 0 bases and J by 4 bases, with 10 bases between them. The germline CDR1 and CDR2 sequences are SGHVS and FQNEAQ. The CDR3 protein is CASSLAAGRYNEQFF. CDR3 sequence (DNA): TGTGCCAGCAGCTTAGCGGCGGGACGGTACAATGAGCAGTTCTTC.

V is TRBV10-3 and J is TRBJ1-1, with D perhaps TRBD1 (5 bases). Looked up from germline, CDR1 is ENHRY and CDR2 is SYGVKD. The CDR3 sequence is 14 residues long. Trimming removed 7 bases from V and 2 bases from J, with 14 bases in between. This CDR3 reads CAITRDPSNTEAFF. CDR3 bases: TGTGCCATCACCCGGGACCCTAGTAACACTGAAGCTTTCTTT.

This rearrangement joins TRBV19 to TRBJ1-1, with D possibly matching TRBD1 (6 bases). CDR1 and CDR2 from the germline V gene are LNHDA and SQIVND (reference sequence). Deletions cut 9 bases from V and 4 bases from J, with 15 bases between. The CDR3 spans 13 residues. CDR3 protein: CASEGVRGTEAFF. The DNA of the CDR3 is TGTGCCAGCGAGGGGGTCAGGGGCACTGAAGCTTTCTTT.

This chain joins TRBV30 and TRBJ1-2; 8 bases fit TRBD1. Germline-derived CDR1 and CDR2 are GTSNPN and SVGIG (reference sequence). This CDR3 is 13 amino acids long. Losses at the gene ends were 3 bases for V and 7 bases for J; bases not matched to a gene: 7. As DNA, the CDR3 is TGTGCCTGGAGCGGGACAGGTGATTCTGGCTACACCTTC. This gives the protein CAWSGTGDSGYTF.

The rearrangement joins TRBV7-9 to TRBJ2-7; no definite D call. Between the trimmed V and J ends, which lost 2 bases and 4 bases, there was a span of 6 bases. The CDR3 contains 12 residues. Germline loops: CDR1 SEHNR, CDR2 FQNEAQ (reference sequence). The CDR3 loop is CASSLKSYEQYF. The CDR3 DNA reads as TGTGCCAGCAGCTTAAAATCGTACGAGCAGTACTTC.

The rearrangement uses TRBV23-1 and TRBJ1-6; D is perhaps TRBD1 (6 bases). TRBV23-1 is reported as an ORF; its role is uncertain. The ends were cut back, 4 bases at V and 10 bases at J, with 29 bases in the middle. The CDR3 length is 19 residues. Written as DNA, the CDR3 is TGCGCCAGCAGTCCCGACCAACGGGACACCCCCAAGGGGAACTCACCCCTCCACTTT. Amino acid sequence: CASSPDQRDTPKGNSPLHF.

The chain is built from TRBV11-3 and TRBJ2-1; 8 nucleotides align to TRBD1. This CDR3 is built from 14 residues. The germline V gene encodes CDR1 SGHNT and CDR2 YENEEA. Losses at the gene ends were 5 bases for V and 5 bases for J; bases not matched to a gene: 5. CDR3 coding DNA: TGTGCCAGCAGCCCCCGGGACAGGAACAATGAGCAGTTCTTC. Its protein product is CASSPRDRNNEQFF.

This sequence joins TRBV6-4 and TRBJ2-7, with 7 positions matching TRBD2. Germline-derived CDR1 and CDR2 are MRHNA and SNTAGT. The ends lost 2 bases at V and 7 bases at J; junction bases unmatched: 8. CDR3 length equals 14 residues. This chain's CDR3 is CASSDQRGEGEQYF. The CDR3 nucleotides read TGTGCCAGCAGTGACCAACGAGGGGAGGGGGAGCAGTACTTC.

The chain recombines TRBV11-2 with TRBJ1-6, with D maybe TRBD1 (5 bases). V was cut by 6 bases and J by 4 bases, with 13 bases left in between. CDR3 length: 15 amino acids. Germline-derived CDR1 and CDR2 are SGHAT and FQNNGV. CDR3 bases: TGTGCCAGCAGAAAACCCGGGACGTATAATTCACCCCTCCACTTT. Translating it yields CASRKPGTYNSPLHF.

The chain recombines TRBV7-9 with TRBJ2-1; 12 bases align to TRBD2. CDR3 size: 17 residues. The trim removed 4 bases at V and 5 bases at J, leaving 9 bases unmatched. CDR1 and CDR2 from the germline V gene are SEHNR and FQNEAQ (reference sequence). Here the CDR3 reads CASSSTRLAGEDNEQFF. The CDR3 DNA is TGTGCCAGCAGCTCTACTCGACTAGCGGGAGAGGACAATGAGCAGTTCTTC.

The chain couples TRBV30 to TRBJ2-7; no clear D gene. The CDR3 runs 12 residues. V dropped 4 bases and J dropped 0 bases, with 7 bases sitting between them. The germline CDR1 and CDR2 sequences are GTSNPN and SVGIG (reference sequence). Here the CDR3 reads CAWTESSYEQYF. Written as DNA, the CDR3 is TGTGCCTGGACGGAGAGCTCCTACGAGCAGTACTTC.